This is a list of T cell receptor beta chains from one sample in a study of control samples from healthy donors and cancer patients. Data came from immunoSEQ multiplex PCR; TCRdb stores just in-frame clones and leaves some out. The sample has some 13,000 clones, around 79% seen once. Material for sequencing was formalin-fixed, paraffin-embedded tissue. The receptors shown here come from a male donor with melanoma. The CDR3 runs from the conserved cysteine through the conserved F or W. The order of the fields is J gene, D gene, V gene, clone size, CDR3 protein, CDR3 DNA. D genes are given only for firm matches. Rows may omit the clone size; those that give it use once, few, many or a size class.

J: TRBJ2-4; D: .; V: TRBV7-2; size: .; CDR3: CASSLDATSVLNIQYF; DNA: TGTGCCAGCAGCTTAGACGCCACGTCGGTACTAAACATTCAGTACTTC
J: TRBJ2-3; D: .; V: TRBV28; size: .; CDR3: CASSLGGGLTDTQYF; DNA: TGTGCCAGCAGTTTGGGAGGAGGGCTCACAGATACGCAGTATTTT
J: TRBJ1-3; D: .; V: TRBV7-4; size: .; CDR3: CASSPFARDSKVGGNTIYF; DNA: TGTGCCAGCAGCCCTTTCGCCCGGGACTCCAAAGTAGGTGGAAACACCATATATTTT
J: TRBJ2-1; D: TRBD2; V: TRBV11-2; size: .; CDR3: CASSYKPGGRQLRDEQFF; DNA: TGTGCCAGCAGCTACAAACCGGGGGGGCGCCAGCTTAGGGATGAGCAGTTCTTC
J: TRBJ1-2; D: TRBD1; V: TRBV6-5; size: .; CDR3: CASSRGQGYGYTF; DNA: TGTGCCAGCAGTAGGGGACAGGGGTATGGCTACACCTTC
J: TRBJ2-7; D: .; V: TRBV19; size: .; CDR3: CASSIARGAYEQYF; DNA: TGTGCCAGTAGTATAGCTAGAGGGGCCTACGAGCAGTACTTC
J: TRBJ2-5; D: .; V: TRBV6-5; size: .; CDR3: CASSYSKGYQETQYF; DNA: TGTGCCAGCAGTTACTCGAAGGGGTACCAAGAGACCCAGTACTTC
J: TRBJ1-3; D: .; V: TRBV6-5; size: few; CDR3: CASRPGRISGNTIYF; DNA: TGTGCCAGCAGACCGGGACGGATCTCTGGAAACACCATATATTTT
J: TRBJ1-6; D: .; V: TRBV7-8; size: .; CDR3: CASSRRQGSPLHF; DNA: TGTGCCAGCAGCCGACGCCAGGGTTCACCCCTCCACTTT
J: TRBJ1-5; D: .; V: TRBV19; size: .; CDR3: CASSIQANQPQHF; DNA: TGTGCCAGTAGTATACAGGCTAATCAGCCCCAGCATTTT
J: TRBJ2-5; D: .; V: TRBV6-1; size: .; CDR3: CASSEGIRVEEETQYF; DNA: TGTGCCAGCAGTGAAGGTATTCGGGTTGAGGAAGAGACCCAGTACTTC
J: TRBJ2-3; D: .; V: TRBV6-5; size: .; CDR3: CASSYSIADTQYF; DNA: TGTGCCAGCAGTTACTCGATCGCAGATACGCAGTATTTT
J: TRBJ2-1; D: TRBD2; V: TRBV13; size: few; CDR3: CASSLRARLAHNEQFF; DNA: TGTGCCAGCAGCTTAAGGGCGCGACTAGCCCACAATGAGCAGTTCTTC
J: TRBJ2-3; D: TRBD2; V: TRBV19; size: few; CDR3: CASSSPRSSGGAQFTDTQYF; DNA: TGTGCCAGTAGTAGCCCGCGATCTAGCGGGGGGGCCCAATTCACAGATACGCAGTATTTT
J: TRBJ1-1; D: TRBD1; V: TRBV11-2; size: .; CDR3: CASSFPGQGVYTEAFF; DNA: TGTGCCAGCAGCTTCCCGGGACAGGGGGTTTACACTGAAGCTTTCTTT
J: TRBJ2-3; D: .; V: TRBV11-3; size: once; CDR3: CASSLSPGPTDTQYF; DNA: TGTGCCAGCAGCTTGTCCCCCGGGCCCACAGATACGCAGTATTTT
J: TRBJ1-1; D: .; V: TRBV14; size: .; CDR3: CASSQDLVTEAFF; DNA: TGTGCCAGCAGCCAAGACCTAGTCACTGAAGCTTTCTTT
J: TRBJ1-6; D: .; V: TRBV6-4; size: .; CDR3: CASSENLVNSPLHF; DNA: TGTGCCAGCAGTGAGAATTTGGTCAATTCACCCCTCCACTTT
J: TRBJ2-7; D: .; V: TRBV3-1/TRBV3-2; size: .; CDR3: CASSQSPGSTYEQYF; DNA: TGTGCCAGCAGCCAAAGTCCTGGCAGTACCTACGAGCAGTACTTC
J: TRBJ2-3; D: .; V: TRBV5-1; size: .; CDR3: CASSLGSEIDTQYF; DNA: TGCGCCAGCAGCTTGGGGTCGGAAATAGATACGCAGTATTTT